The subject of this entry is one T cell receptor (beta chain). The record originates from a study of T cell changes during pregnancy in multiple sclerosis. Sequencing was performed with immunoSEQ multiplex PCR; in TCRdb, only in-frame clones are kept and a portion is missing. The sample lists tens of thousands of clones; 80% to 90% were seen once. This CDR3 spans 18 amino acids. Between the trimmed V and J ends, which lost 6 bases and 0 bases, there was a span of 21 bases. Germline loops: CDR1 MDHEN, CDR2 SYDVKM. The V call is TRBV28, the J call TRBJ1-5, with D unresolved. The input for sequencing was CD8+ T cells from peripheral blood mononuclear cells, taken in the first trimester of pregnancy. This sequence was found in a female donor in good health, enrolled as a control in a pregnancy study. Here the CDR3 reads CASRIYSGAPYSNQPQHF. The CDR3 coding sequence is TGTGCCAGCAGAATTTATTCGGGAGCCCCATATAGCAATCAGCCCCAGCATTTT.